This TCR beta chain was retrieved from a study of cytomegalovirus exposure and HLA in healthy donors. This CDR3 has 13 residues. Trimming pared 5 bases from V and 1 base from J, leaving 9 bases between. Germline V CDR1 and CDR2: SGHRS, YFSETQ. This clone was picked up one time. Its antigen is currently unknown. General study points: Reportedly, diagnosis of cytomegalovirus status by the classifier showed high specificity and sensitivity. Reports indicate that TCR beta sequences accurately predicted the HLA-A and HLA-B alleles of most subjects. It was taken for granted in presence/absence analyses that sequencing depth across donors was roughly uniform. Association of a missense DCLRE1C variant with TCR beta V- and J-gene trimming was reported in a later analysis.

Primers for the PCR totalled 60 Vbeta and 13 Jbeta. The repertoire was sequenced with immunoSEQ multiplex PCR; TCRdb's copy has only in-frame clones and lacks some. In the table there are 150,000 to 200,000 clones, just under 80% of which are singletons. The sequence came from a female donor in good health and CMV-seronegative. The sample consisted of PBMCs. The chain combines TRBV5-1 with TRBJ1-1; no definite D call. The CDR3 loop is CASSPLQNTEAFF. For the CDR3, the DNA is TGCGCCAGCAGTCCCTTACAGAACACTGAAGCTTTCTTT.